These 21 T cell receptor beta chains were sequenced from one sample in a study of cytomegalovirus exposure and HLA in healthy donors. In the PCR, 60 Vbeta and 13 Jbeta primers were used. Only in-frame clones appear in the TCRdb table, and some are missing; sequencing was by immunoSEQ multiplex PCR. The sample contains a few hundred thousand clones, approximately 82% of which appear only once. Input material: PBMCs. These receptors were obtained from a woman in her thirties or forties in good health and CMV-seronegative.

This sequence joins TRBV4-2 and TRBJ2-7, with 8 nucleotides matching TRBD2. The CDR3 runs 15 residues. Germline-derived CDR1 and CDR2 are LGHNA and YNFKEQ. V gave up 1 base and J gave up 2 bases; unmatched junction bases: 4. The CDR3 DNA is TGTGCCAGCAGCCAAGGCTCGGGACTAGCCTACGAGCAGTACTTC. Protein sequence: CASSQGSGLAYEQYF.

The chain is built from TRBV10-3 and TRBJ1-5; D unresolved. CDR1 ENHRY and CDR2 SYGVKD come from the germline V gene. The V and J ends lost 2 bases and 9 bases respectively, with 14 bases between them. The CDR3 is 14 amino acids. The CDR3: CAISEAAGDSPQHF. CDR3 DNA: TGTGCCATCAGTGAGGCGGCGGGAGATTCGCCCCAGCATTTT.

The chain joins TRBV7-2 to TRBJ2-2; 7 positions match TRBD2. Trimming took 1 base from V and 6 from J; bases not matched to a gene: 11. CDR1 and CDR2 from the germline V gene are SGHTA and FQGNSA. CDR3 length equals 17 residues. DNA of the CDR3: TGTGCCAGCAGCTTAGGGGAGGGCAGGGAAGGAGCCGGGGAGCTGTTTTTT. Its protein product is CASSLGEGREGAGELFF.

The CDR3 spells CASSYRGTNTGELFF. The CDR3, as DNA: TGTGCCAGCAGCTACAGGGGTACGAACACCGGGGAGCTGTTTTTT. The chain uses TRBV5-6 and TRBJ2-2; 7 bases agree with TRBD1. After removal of 3 bases from V and 0 bases from J, the junction contained 2 bases not matched to a gene. Germline CDR1 reads SGHDT; CDR2 reads YYEEEE. This CDR3 comprises 15 residues.

This sequence joins TRBV5-1 and TRBJ1-1, with D possibly being TRBD1 (6 bases). CDR1 and CDR2 (germline): SGHRS, YFSETQ. Trimming left V 2 bases short and J 0 bases short, with 17 bases between. The CDR3 extends over 17 amino acids. In DNA, the CDR3 is TGCGCCAGCAGCTTCGACCCGTTGCAGGGGCTGAACACTGAAGCTTTCTTT. This codes for CASSFDPLQGLNTEAFF.

Here the CDR3 DNA reads TGTGCCAGCTCACCTCTAGGGGGACACGGCCCTGGGGGCGACGAGCAGTACTTC. Amino acid sequence: CASSPLGGHGPGGDEQYF. The J gene is TRBJ2-7, the V gene TRBV18; TRBD1 is a possible D gene (6 bases). Germline values: CDR1 KGHSH, CDR2 LQKENI. V was shortened by 3 bases and J by 5 bases, with 26 bases between the two germline ends. The CDR3 is made up of 18 amino acids.

This chain connects TRBV7-3 to TRBJ2-2; 8 bases align to TRBD1. This CDR3 is built from 15 residues. CDR1 SGHTA and CDR2 FQGTGA come from the germline V gene. With V trimmed by 4 bases and J by 0 bases, 1 base remained unmatched. In nucleotides, the CDR3 is TGTGCCAGCAGCTCGACAGGGGCGAACACCGGGGAGCTGTTTTTT. This translates into CASSSTGANTGELFF. Drawing the rest from reference TRBV7-3 and TRBJ2-2, the complete variable domain is GAGVSQTPSNKVTEKGKYVELRCDPISGHTALYWYRQSLGQGPEFLIYFQGTGAADDSGLPNDRFFAVRPEGSVSTLKIQRTERGDSAVYLCASSSTGANTGELFFGEGSRLTVL.

This rearrangement joins TRBV30 to TRBJ2-7, with 10 bases aligning to TRBD1. The V and J ends lost 2 bases and 2 bases, in that order; junction bases with no gene match: 6. The CDR3 consists of 15 residues. Germline CDR1 and CDR2: GTSNPN and SVGIG (reference sequence). CDR3 loop: CAWSRGQGQAYEQYF. The CDR3 nucleotides read TGTGCCTGGAGTAGGGGACAGGGGCAGGCCTACGAGCAGTACTTC.

This chain links TRBV2 with TRBJ2-1, with 11 bases aligning to TRBD2. CDR3 size: 15 residues. The germline gives CDR1 SNHLY, CDR2 FYNNEI. J was trimmed by 2 bases and V by 4 bases; bases with no gene match: 1. The CDR3: CASSVSGGAYNEQFF. DNA for the CDR3: TGTGCCAGCAGTGTTAGCGGGGGGGCCTACAATGAGCAGTTCTTC.

This clone showed up just a few times. A junction boundary mismatches the germline segment, possibly from a read error. This chain connects TRBV7-8 to TRBJ2-5, with 9 positions matching TRBD2. CDR3 length: 12 residues. CDR1 and CDR2 (germline): SGHVS, FQNEAQ. CDR3: CASSLVGLAGNF. As DNA, the CDR3 is TGTGCCAGCAGCTTAGTGGGGCTAGCGGGGAACTTC.

As for this clone: At one boundary the junction diverges from the germline segment, which might be a read error. V is TRBV6-6 and J is TRBJ2-7; 7 bases are shared with TRBD1. CDR3 length: 13 residues. CDR1 is MNHNY, CDR2 SVGAGI, per germline (reference sequence). Here the CDR3 DNA reads TGTGCCAGCAGTCAAACCCTGGGACAGCCTGCATGGTTC. It translates to CASSQTLGQPAWF.

This clone was detected only once. The chain employs TRBV29-1 and TRBJ1-1; D ambiguous. V was shortened by 5 bases and J by 1 base, with 11 bases between the two germline ends. This CDR3 contains 13 residues. Per the germline V gene, CDR1 is SQVTM and CDR2 is ANQGSEA. The CDR3 DNA reads as TGCAGCGTTAAAAAGACGGGGAACACTGAAGCTTTCTTT. It yields the protein CSVKKTGNTEAFF.

The J gene is TRBJ1-2, the V gene TRBV9, with D possibly matching TRBD1 (5 bases). CDR3 length equals 13 residues. CDR1 and CDR2 (germline): SGDLS, YYNGEE. The V gene lost 3 bases and the J gene lost 4 bases, with 10 bases spanning the gap. CDR3: CASSDGQGYGYTF. CDR3 coding DNA: TGTGCCAGCAGCGATGGACAAGGCTATGGCTACACCTTC.

The rearrangement joins TRBV5-1 to TRBJ2-7, with D possibly TRBD2 on 7 matching bases. CDR3 length: 17 amino acids. In germline, CDR1 is SGHRS, CDR2 YFSETQ. V was clipped by 4 bases and J by 0 bases, with 20 bases between them. The CDR3 region is CASSITGRGAFSYEQYF. CDR3 DNA: TGCGCCAGCAGCATAACAGGGAGGGGAGCTTTCTCCTACGAGCAGTACTTC.

The genes are TRBV5-1 and TRBJ1-2; weak D call: TRBD1 (5 bases). V dropped 4 bases and J dropped 7 bases, with 26 bases sitting between them. Germline V gives CDR1 SGHRS, CDR2 YFSETQ. This CDR3 region has 17 residues. The CDR3: CASSDHPKPSGTAGYTF. The DNA for the CDR3 is TGCGCCAGCAGCGACCACCCCAAACCTTCCGGGACTGCTGGCTACACCTTC.

This chain links TRBV20-1 with TRBJ2-5; the D is unclear. Trimming removed 6 bases at V and 2 bases at J, with 7 bases between. This CDR3 has 11 amino acids. CDR1 DFQATT and CDR2 SNEGSKA come from the germline V gene (reference sequence). CDR3 residues: CSASHQETQYF. The CDR3 DNA follows: TGCAGTGCGTCACATCAAGAGACCCAGTACTTC.

The CDR3 reads CASSLGFVGFEQFF. In DNA form, the CDR3 reads TGTGCCAGCAGCTTAGGATTTGTTGGCTTTGAGCAGTTCTTC. The genes are TRBV7-2 and TRBJ2-1; D unresolved. Germline V gives CDR1 SGHTA, CDR2 FQGNSA. This CDR3 spans 14 amino acids. V shed 1 base and J shed 9 bases, with 13 bases lying between them.

V usage is TRBV18 and J usage is TRBJ1-1, with 9 bases identical to TRBD1. Germline V gene lookup returns CDR1 KGHSH and CDR2 LQKENI. The V and J ends lost 3 bases and 4 bases, in that order; junction bases with no gene match: 3. CDR3 length: 14 amino acids. The CDR3 DNA is TGTGCCAGCTCACCGGGACAGGGAGGCACTGAAGCTTTCTTT. Translating it yields CASSPGQGGTEAFF. Combining the CDR3 with reference TRBV18 and TRBJ1-1 gives the whole variable domain NAGVMQNPRHLVRRRGQEARLRCSPMKGHSHVYWYRQLPEEGLKFMVYLQKENIIDESGMPKERFSAEFPKEGPSILRIQQVVRGDSAAYFCASSPGQGGTEAFFGQGTRLTVV.

The chain has TRBV10-3 and TRBJ2-5, with D possibly matching TRBD1 (6 bases). The CDR3 runs 15 residues. Germline lookup yields CDR1 ENHRY and CDR2 SYGVKD. V was trimmed by 3 bases and J by 8 bases, leaving 19 bases between them. In nucleotides, the CDR3 is TGTGCCATCAGTGAAGTACAGGGCCTGAGGAATACCCAGTACTTC. It yields the protein CAISEVQGLRNTQYF.

This rearrangement joins TRBV20-1 to TRBJ2-1; D is unresolved. Germline CDR1 DFQATT, CDR2 SNEGSKA (reference sequence). The V and J ends lost 7 bases and 0 bases respectively, with 4 bases between them. This CDR3 has 11 residues. The CDR3 sequence is CSVSSYNEQFF. For the CDR3, the DNA is TGCAGTGTATCCTCCTACAATGAGCAGTTCTTC.

V usage is TRBV7-3 and J usage is TRBJ1-1; no firm D call. The V end was cut by 5 bases, the J end by 3 bases, with 19 bases between. The CDR3 totals 16 residues. The germline CDR1 and CDR2 sequences are SGHTA and FQGTGA. CDR3: CASSPNPGIDYTEAFF. The CDR3 DNA reads as TGTGCCAGCAGCCCCAATCCCGGGATTGACTACACTGAAGCTTTCTTT.